The rows below give T cell receptor beta chains drawn from one sample of a study of OX40 agonist ivuxolimab in advanced cancers. The assay was immunoSEQ multiplex PCR, and TCRdb's table has in-frame clones only and misses some. The table includes fewer than 85,000 clones, around nine tenths detected once. Sample: CD4+ or CD8+ T cells sorted from blood, taken in a trial of the OX40 agonist ivuxolimab. Source of these receptors: an adult with an advanced solid tumor such as melanoma, head and neck, liver or kidney cancer. The CDR3 runs from the conserved cysteine through the conserved F or W. D genes are given only for firm matches. Not every row has a clone size; where given, it reads once, few, many or a size class.

clone_size j_call d_call cdr3_length v_call cdr3_nt cdr3_aa
NA TRBJ2-4 NA 14 TRBV2 TGTGCCAGCAGTGGTTGGACAGAAAAAAACATTCAGTACTTC CASSGWTEKNIQYF
NA TRBJ1-4 NA 14 TRBV7-9 TGTGCCAGCAGCGACAGACAGACTAATGAAAAACTGTTTTTT CASSDRQTNEKLFF
NA TRBJ2-1 TRBD2 16 TRBV7-3 TGTGCCAGCAGCTTAGACGGGACTATAGGGGCTGAAAGGCAGTTCTTC CASSLDGTIGAERQFF
NA TRBJ2-3 NA 13 TRBV9 TGTGCCAGCAGCGTGGGGACGGCAGATACGCAGTATTTT CASSVGTADTQYF
NA TRBJ2-5 TRBD2 14 TRBV5-1 TGCGCCAGCAGCCCAAGCGGGAGGAAAGAGACCCAGTACTTC CASSPSGRKETQYF
NA TRBJ2-1 NA 14 TRBV7-2 TGTGCCAGCAGCTTATATTCGCTAGACAATGAGCAGTTCTTC CASSLYSLDNEQFF
once TRBJ2-3 NA 15 TRBV7-3 TGTGCCAGCAGCCCTGACAGGGAGGGCACAGATACGCAGTATTTT CASSPDREGTDTQYF
NA TRBJ2-2 NA 15 TRBV21-1 TGTGCCAGCAGCAGGGACAGGGCGAACACCGGGGAGCTGTTTTTT CASSRDRANTGELFF
NA TRBJ2-7 TRBD2 17 TRBV27 TGTGCCAGCAGTTACGGGACTAGCGGGAGATGGGTCTACGAGCAGTACTTC CASSYGTSGRWVYEQYF
NA TRBJ1-5 NA 13 TRBV30 TGTGCCTGGAGCGCACAGGACCATCAGCCCCAGCATTTT CAWSAQDHQPQHF
NA TRBJ2-1 NA 13 TRBV27 TGTGCCAGCAGACCTAATCCTGACAATGAGCAGTTCTTC CASRPNPDNEQFF
NA TRBJ1-4 NA 15 TRBV4-2 TGTGCCAGCAGCTTAACAGGGAGTGAGAGTGAAAAACTGTTTTTT CASSLTGSESEKLFF
NA TRBJ1-4 NA 11 TRBV20-1 TGCAGTGCTAGTCTTAGTGAAAAACTGTTTTTT CSASLSEKLFF
NA TRBJ1-5 TRBD1 15 TRBV30 TGTGCCTGGAGTCCGACAGGGGGCGAGGGTCAGCCCCAGCATTTT CAWSPTGGEGQPQHF
NA TRBJ1-2 NA 13 TRBV4-3 TGCGCCAGCAGCCAAGATCTCTCTGGCGGCTACACCTTC CASSQDLSGGYTF
NA TRBJ2-2 NA 16 TRBV4-1 TGCGCCAGCAGCCAACCTGGACGGGCATACACCGGGGAGCTGTTTTTT CASSQPGRAYTGELFF
NA TRBJ1-5 NA 13 TRBV2 TGTGCCAGCAGTGCACAGACTAATCAGCCCCAGCATTTT CASSAQTNQPQHF
NA TRBJ2-6 TRBD1 18 TRBV11-2 TGTGCCAGCAGCTCGATAGGACAGGGTAGCTCTGGGGCCAACGTCCTGACTTTC CASSSIGQGSSGANVLTF
NA TRBJ2-3 NA 18 TRBV15 TGTGCCACCAGCAACAAGGGCAGGGGCTCAGGGTGGGATGATACGCAGTATTTT CATSNKGRGSGWDDTQYF
NA TRBJ1-2 TRBD1 16 TRBV30 TGTGCCTGGAGTCCGCCAAACAGGGGGTTAAACTATGGCTACACCTTC CAWSPPNRGLNYGYTF
NA TRBJ2-1 NA 14 TRBV29-1 TGCAGCGTTGATCACGGGGACTCCTACAATGAGCAGTTCTTC CSVDHGDSYNEQFF
NA TRBJ2-4 TRBD1 14 TRBV30 TGTGCCTGGAGCCCCCCCCAGGGGGCAAACATTCAGTACTTC CAWSPPQGANIQYF
NA TRBJ2-5 NA 16 TRBV11-2 TGTGCCAGCAGCTTATCGGCTGGAGGGCCACAGAAGGAGCAGTACTTC CASSLSAGGPQKEQYF
once TRBJ2-7 TRBD2 15 TRBV13 TGTGCCAGCAGCCTAATAGCGGGGGGGTGGAAGGAGCAGTACTTC CASSLIAGGWKEQYF
NA TRBJ2-7 TRBD1 14 TRBV12-5 TGTGCTAGTGGTCCCCCGGGACAGGGTTACGAGCAGTACTTC CASGPPGQGYEQYF
NA TRBJ1-2 NA 13 TRBV7-9 TGTGCCAGCAGCCCCGGGGGGTTCAGCGGCTACACCTTC CASSPGGFSGYTF
NA TRBJ1-5 TRBD1 15 TRBV19 TGTGCCAGTTCCGGGACAGGGGGTTCGGGTCAGCCCCAGCATTTT CASSGTGGSGQPQHF
NA TRBJ2-1 NA 13 TRBV19 TGTGCCAGTAGTATAGGGCGGGGCAATGAGCAGTTCTTC CASSIGRGNEQFF
NA TRBJ2-7 TRBD2 14 TRBV18 TGTGCCAGCTCACCTCTAGCGGCAAAAGACGAGCAGTACTTC CASSPLAAKDEQYF
NA TRBJ1-2 NA 15 TRBV27 TGTGCCAGCAGTCCTGGGACGGACCGGAGGTATGGCTACACCTTC CASSPGTDRRYGYTF
NA TRBJ2-3 TRBD2 17 TRBV15 TGTGCCACCAGCAGAGTGCGGGGGGCGGGAGGGGCAGATACGCAGTATTTT CATSRVRGAGGADTQYF
NA TRBJ1-5 TRBD1 14 TRBV30 TGTGCCTGGAGTGCGGGCCAGGGGGCGAAGCCCCAGCATTTT CAWSAGQGAKPQHF
NA TRBJ2-4 NA 15 TRBV5-8 TGTGCCAGCAGCACCATGGGGGCAGCCAAAAACATTCAGTACTTC CASSTMGAAKNIQYF
NA TRBJ1-6 NA 13 TRBV6-5 TGTGCCAGCAGCCGACAGGATAATTCACCCCTCCACTTT CASSRQDNSPLHF
NA TRBJ2-3 TRBD2 13 TRBV19 TGTGCCAGTAGTGAGTCTGGGGAGGGTACGCAGTATTTT CASSESGEGTQYF
NA TRBJ1-1 NA 13 TRBV27 TGTGCCAGCGGGGGCTCTGGGGGCACTGAAGCTTTCTTT CASGGSGGTEAFF
NA TRBJ2-1 TRBD2 19 TRBV4-1 TGCGCCAGCAGCCAAGGGGCCCTTAGAACCGGGACTAGGGCCAATGAGCAGTTCTTC CASSQGALRTGTRANEQFF
NA TRBJ2-5 TRBD2 18 TRBV30 TGTGCCTGGAGTGAGTGGTGGGCGGGACTAGCGGATCGGGAGACCCAGTACTTC CAWSEWWAGLADRETQYF
NA TRBJ2-1 NA 10 TRBV6-6 TGTGCCTCACAAGGCGTTGAGCAGTTCTTC CASQGVEQFF
NA TRBJ1-4 TRBD1 15 TRBV2 TGTGCCAGCAGTGAAGGGACAGGGGAGGGGGAAAAACTGTTTTTT CASSEGTGEGEKLFF
NA TRBJ1-6 TRBD1 16 TRBV30 TGTGCCATTGCAGGGGGCGCAGGCTCCTATAATTCACCCCTCCACTTT CAIAGGAGSYNSPLHF
NA TRBJ2-6 NA 16 TRBV15 TGTGCCACCAGCAGAGATAGGCCAGCTGGGGCCAACGTCCTGACTTTC CATSRDRPAGANVLTF
NA TRBJ2-1 TRBD2 14 TRBV5-1 TGCGCCAGCAGACTAGCGGGGGGGCCCCGTGAGCAGTTCTTC CASRLAGGPREQFF